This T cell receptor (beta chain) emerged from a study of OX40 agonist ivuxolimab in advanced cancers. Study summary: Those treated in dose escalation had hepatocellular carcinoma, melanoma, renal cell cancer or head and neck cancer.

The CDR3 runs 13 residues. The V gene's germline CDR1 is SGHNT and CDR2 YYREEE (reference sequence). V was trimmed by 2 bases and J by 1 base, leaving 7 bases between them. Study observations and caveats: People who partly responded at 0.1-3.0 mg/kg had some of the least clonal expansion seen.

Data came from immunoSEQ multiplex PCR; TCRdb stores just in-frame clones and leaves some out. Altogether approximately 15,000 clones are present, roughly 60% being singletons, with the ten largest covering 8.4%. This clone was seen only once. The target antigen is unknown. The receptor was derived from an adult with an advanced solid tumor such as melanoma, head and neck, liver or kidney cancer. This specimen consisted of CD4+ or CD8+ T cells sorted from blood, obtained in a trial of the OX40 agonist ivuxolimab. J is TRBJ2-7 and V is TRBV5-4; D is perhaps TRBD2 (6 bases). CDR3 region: CASSFGGSYEQYF. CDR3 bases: TGTGCCAGCAGCTTCGGGGGATCCTACGAGCAGTACTTC.